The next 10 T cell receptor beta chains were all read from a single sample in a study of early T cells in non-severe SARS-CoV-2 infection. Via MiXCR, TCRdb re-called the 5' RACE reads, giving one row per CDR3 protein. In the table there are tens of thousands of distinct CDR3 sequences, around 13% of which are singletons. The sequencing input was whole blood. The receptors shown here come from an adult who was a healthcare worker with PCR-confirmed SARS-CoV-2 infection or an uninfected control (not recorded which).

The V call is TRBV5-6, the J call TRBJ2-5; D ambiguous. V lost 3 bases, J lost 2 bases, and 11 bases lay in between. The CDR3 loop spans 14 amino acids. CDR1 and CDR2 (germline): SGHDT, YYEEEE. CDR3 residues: CASSSYLLQETQYF. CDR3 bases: TGTGCCAGCAGCTCTTACTTACTTCAAGAGACCCAGTACTTC. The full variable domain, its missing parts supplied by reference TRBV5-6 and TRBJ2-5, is DAGVTQSPTHLIKTRGQQVTLRCSPKSGHDTVSWYQQALGQGPQFIFQYYEEEERQRGNFPDRFSGHQFPNYSSELNVNALLLGDSALYLCASSSYLLQETQYFGPGTRLLVL.

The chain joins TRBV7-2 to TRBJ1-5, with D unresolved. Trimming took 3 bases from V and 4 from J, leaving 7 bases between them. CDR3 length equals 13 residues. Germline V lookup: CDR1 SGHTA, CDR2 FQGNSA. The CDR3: CASSLWINQPQHF. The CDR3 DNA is TGTGCCAGCAGCTTGTGGATAAATCAGCCCCAGCATTTT.

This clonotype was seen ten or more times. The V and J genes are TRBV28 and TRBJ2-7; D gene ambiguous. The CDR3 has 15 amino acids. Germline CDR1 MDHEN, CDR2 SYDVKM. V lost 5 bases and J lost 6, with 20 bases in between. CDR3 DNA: TGTGCCAGCAGTCCTCGCGGAGCGCCCCGGTCCGAGCAGTACTTC. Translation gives CASSPRGAPRSEQYF.

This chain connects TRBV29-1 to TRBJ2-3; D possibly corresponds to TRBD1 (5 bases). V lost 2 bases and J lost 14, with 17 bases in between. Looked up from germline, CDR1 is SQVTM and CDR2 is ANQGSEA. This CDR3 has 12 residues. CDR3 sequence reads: CSVESRALVGYF. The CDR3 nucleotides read TGCAGCGTTGAATCCAGGGCCCTCGTTGGGTATTTT.

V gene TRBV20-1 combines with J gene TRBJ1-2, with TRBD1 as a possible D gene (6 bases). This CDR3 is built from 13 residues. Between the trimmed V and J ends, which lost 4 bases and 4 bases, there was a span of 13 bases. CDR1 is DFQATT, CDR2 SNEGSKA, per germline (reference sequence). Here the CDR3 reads CSATVGQSYGYTF. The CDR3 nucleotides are TGCAGTGCTACCGTAGGACAGTCCTATGGCTACACCTTC.

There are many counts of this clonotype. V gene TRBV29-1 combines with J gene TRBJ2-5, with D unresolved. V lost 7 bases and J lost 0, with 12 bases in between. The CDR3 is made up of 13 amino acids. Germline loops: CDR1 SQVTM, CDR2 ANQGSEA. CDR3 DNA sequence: TGCAGCGCTGACGTTCGGGACCAAGAGACCCAGTACTTC. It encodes CSADVRDQETQYF.

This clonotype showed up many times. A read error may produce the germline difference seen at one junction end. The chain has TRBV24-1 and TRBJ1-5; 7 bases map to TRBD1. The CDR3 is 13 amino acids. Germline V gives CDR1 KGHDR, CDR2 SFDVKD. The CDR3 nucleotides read TGTGCCACCGGACAGGATTCCAATCAGCCCCAGCACTTT. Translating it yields CATGQDSNQPQHF.

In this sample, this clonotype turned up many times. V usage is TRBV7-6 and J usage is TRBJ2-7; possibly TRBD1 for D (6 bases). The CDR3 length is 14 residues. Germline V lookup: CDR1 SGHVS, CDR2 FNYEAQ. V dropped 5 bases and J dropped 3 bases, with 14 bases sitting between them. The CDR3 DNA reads TGTGCCAGCAGCCTGGACAGTTCGGGCTACGAGCAGTACTTC. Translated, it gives CASSLDSSGYEQYF.

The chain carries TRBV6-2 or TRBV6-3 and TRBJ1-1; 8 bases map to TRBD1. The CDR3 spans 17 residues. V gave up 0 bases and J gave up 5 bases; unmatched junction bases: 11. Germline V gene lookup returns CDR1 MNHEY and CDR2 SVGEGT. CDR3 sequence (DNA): TGTGCCAGCAGTTACTCATTCAGGGGGCGACGGCGGACTGAAGCTTTCTTT. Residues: CASSYSFRGRRRTEAFF.

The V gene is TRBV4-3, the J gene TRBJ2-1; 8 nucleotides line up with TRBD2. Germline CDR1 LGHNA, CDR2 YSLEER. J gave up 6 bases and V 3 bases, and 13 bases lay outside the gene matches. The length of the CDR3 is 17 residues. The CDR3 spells CASSHRTVSGGSNEQFF. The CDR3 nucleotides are TGCGCCAGCAGCCATAGGACCGTCTCGGGGGGGTCCAATGAGCAGTTCTTC.